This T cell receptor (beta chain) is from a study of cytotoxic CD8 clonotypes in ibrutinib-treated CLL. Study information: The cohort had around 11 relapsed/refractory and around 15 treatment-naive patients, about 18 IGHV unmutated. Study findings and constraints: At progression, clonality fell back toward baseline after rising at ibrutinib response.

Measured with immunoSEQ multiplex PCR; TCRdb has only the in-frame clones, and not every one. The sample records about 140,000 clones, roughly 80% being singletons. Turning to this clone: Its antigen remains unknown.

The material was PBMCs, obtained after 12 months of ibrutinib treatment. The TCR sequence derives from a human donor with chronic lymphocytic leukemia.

CDR3 sequence (DNA): TGTGCCAGCAGCTTACTACAGGCGGGAGCCCTTCGGAATGAGCAGTTCTTC. Its translation: CASSLLQAGALRNEQFF. The chain employs TRBV11-1 and TRBJ2-1, with 7 bases identical to TRBD2. CDR1 and CDR2 from the germline V gene are SGHAT and FQDESV (reference sequence). The J segment lost 7 bases and the V segment lost 2 bases, leaving 14 bases of the junction unmatched. This CDR3 is 17 amino acids long.